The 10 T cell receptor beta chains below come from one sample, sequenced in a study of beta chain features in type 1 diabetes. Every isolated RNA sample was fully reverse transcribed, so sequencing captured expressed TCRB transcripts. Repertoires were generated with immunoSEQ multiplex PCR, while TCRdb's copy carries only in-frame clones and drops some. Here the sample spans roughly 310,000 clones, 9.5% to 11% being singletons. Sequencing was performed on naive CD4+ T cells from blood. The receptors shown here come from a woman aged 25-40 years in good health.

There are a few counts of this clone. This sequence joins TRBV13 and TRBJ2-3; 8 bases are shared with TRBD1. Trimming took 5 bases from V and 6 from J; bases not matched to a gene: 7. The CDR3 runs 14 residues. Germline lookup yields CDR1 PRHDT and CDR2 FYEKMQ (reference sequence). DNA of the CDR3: TGTGCCAGCAGCGAATCGACAGGGGCGGATACGCAGTATTTT. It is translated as CASSESTGADTQYF. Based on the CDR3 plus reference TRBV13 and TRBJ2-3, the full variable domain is AAGVIQSPRHLIKEKRETATLKCYPIPRHDTVYWYQQGPGQDPQFLISFYEKMQSDKGSIPDRFSAQQFSDYHSELNMSSLELGDSALYFCASSESTGADTQYFGPGTRLTVL.

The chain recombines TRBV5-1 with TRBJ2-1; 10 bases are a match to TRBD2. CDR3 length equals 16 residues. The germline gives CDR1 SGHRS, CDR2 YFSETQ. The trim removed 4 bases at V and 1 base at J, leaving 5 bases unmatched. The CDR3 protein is CASSLTSGASYNEQFF. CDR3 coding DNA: TGCGCCAGCAGCCTTACTAGCGGGGCTTCCTACAATGAGCAGTTCTTC.

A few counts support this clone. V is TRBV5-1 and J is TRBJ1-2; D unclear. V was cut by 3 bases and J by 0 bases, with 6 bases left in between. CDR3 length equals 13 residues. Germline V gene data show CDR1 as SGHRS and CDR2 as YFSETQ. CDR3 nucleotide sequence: TGCGCCAGCAGCTACGGAGCTAACTATGGCTACACCTTC. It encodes CASSYGANYGYTF.

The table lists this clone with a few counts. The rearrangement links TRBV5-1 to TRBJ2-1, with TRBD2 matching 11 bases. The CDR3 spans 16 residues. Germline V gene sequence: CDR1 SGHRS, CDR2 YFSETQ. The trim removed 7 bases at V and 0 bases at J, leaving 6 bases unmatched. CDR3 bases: TGCGCCAGCGAGAAGACTAGCGGGGCCTCCTACAATGAGCAGTTCTTC. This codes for CASEKTSGASYNEQFF.

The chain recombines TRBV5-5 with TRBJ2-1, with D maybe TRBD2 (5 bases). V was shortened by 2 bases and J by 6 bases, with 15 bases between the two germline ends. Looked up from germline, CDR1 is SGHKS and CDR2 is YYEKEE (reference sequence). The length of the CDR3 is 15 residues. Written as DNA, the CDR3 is TGTGCCAGCAGCTTAGCGGTCAGGAGGTCCAATGAGCAGTTCTTC. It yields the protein CASSLAVRRSNEQFF.

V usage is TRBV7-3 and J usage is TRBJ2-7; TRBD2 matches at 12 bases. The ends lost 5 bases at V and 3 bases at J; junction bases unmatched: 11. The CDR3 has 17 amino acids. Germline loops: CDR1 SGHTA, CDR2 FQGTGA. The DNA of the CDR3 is TGTGCCAGCAGCCCAGATTACCTAGCGGGAGGGGACTACGAGCAGTACTTC. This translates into CASSPDYLAGGDYEQYF.

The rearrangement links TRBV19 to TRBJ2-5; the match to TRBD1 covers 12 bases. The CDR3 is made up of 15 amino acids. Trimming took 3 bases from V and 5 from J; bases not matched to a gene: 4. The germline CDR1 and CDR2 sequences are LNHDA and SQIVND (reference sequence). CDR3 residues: CASSIGTGGEETQYF. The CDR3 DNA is TGTGCCAGTAGTATTGGGACAGGGGGCGAGGAGACCCAGTACTTC.

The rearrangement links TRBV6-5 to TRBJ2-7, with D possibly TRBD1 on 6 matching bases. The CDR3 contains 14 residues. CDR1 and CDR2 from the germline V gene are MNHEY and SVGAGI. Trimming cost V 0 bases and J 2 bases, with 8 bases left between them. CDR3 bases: TGTGCCAGCAGTTACTCTTACAGGGCCTACGAGCAGTACTTC. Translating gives CASSYSYRAYEQYF.

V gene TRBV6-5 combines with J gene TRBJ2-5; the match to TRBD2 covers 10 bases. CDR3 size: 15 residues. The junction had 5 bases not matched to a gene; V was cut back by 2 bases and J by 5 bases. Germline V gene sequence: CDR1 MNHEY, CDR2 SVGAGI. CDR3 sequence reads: CASSYGGSGRETQYF. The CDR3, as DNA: TGTGCCAGCAGTTACGGGGGTAGCGGGAGGGAGACCCAGTACTTC.

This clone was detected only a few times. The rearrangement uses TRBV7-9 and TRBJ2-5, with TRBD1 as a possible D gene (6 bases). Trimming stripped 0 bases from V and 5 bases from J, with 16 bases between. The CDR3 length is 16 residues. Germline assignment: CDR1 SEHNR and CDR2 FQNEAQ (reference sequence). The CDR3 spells CASSLAPTQRGETQYF. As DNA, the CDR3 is TGTGCCAGCAGCTTAGCGCCTACCCAAAGGGGGGAGACCCAGTACTTC.